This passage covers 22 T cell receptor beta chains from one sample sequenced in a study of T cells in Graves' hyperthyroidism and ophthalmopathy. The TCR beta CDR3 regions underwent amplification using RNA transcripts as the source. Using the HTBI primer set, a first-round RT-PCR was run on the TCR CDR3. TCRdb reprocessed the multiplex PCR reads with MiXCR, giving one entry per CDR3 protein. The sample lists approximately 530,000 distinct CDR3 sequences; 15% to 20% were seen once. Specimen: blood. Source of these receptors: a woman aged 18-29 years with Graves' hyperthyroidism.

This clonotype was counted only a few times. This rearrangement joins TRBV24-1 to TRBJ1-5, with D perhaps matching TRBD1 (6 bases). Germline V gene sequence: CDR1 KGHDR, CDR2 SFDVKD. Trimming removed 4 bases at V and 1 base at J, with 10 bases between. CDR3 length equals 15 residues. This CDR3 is CATSDRTVSNQPQHF. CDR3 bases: TGTGCCACCAGTGACCGGACAGTAAGCAATCAGCCCCAGCATTTT.

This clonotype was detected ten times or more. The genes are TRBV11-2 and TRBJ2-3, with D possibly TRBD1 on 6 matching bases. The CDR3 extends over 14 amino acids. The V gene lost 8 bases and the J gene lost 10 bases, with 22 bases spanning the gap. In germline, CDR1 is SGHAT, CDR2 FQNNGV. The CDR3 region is CASFDRLRADAQYF. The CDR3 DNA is TGTGCCAGCTTCGACAGGCTCAGGGCGGATGCGCAGTATTTT.

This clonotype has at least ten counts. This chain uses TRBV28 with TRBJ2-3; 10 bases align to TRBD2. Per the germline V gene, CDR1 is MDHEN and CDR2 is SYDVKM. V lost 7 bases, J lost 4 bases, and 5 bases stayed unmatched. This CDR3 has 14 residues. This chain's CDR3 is CASKREGLSDTQYF. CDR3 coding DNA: TGTGCCAGCAAGCGGGAGGGCCTTTCAGATACGCAGTATTTT.

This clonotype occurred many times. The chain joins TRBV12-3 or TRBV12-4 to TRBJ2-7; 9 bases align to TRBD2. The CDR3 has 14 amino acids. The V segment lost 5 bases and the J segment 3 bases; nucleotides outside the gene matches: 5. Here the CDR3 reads CASSLLAGDYEQYF. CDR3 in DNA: TGTGCCAGCAGTCTGTTAGCGGGAGACTACGAGCAGTACTTC.

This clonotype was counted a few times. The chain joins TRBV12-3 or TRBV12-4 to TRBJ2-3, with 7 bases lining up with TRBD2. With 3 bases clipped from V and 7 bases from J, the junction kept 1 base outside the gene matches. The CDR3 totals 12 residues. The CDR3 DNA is TGTGCCAGCAGTTTCGGGGGGAATACGCAGTATTTT. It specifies CASSFGGNTQYF.

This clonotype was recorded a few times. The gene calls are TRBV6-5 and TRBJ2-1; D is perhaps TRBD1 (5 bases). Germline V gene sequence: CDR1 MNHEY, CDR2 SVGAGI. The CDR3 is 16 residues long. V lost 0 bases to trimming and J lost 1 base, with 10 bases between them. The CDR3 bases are TGTGCCAGCAGTTACTCGTTCAGGGTTTCCTACAATGAGCAGTTCTTC. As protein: CASSYSFRVSYNEQFF.

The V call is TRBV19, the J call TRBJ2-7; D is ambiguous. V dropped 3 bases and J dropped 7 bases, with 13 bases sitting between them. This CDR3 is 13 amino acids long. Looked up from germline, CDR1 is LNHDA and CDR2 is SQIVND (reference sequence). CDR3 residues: CASSIGVAWEQYF. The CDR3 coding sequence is TGTGCCAGTAGTATTGGAGTCGCTTGGGAGCAGTACTTC.

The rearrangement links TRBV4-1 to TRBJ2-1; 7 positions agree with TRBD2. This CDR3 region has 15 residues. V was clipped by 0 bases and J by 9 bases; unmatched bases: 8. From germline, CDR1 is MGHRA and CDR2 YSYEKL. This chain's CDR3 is CASSQEASGGGEQFF. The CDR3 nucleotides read TGCGCCAGCAGCCAAGAGGCTAGCGGTGGAGGTGAGCAGTTCTTC.

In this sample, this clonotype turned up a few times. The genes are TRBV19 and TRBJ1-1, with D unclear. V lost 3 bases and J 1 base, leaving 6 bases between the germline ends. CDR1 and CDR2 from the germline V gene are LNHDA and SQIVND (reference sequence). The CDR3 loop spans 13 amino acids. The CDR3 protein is CASSIYENTEAFF. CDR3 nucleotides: TGTGCCAGTAGTATTTACGAGAACACTGAAGCTTTCTTT.

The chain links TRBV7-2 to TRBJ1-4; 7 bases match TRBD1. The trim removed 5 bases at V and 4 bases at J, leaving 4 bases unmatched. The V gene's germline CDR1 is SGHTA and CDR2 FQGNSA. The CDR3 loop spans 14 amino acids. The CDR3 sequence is CASSGDSFNEKLFF. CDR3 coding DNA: TGTGCCAGCAGCGGGGACAGCTTTAATGAAAAACTGTTTTTT. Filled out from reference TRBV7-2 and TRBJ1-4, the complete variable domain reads GAGVSQSPSNKVTEKGKDVELRCDPISGHTALYWYRQSLGQGLEFLIYFQGNSAPDKSGLPSDRFSAERTGGSVSTLTIQRTQQEDSAVYLCASSGDSFNEKLFFGSGTQLSVL.

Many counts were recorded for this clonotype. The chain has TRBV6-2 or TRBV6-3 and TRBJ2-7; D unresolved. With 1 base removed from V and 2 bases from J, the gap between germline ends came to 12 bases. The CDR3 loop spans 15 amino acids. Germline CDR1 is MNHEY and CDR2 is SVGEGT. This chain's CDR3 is CASSYYFPGTYEQYF. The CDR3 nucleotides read TGTGCCAGCAGTTACTACTTCCCTGGGACCTACGAGCAGTACTTC.

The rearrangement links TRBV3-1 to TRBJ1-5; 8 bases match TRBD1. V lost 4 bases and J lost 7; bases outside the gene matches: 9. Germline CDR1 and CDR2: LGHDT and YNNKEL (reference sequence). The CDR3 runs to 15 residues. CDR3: CASSRTTGDGQPQHF. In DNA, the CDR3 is TGTGCCAGCAGCCGGACGACAGGGGATGGCCAGCCCCAGCATTTT.

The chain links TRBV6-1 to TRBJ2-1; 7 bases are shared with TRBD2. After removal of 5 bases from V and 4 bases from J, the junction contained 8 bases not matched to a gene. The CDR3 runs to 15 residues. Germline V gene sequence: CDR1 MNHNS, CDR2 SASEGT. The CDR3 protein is CASSREGVSYNEQFF. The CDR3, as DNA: TGTGCCAGCAGTAGGGAGGGAGTGTCTTACAATGAGCAGTTCTTC.

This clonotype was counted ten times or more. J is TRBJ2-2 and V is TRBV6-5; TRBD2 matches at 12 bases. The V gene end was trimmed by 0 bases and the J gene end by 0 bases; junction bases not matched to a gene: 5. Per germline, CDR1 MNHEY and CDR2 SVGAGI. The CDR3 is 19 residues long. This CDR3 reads CASSYSNRLAGANTGELFF. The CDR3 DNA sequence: TGTGCCAGCAGTTACTCGAATAGACTAGCGGGAGCGAACACCGGGGAGCTGTTTTTT.

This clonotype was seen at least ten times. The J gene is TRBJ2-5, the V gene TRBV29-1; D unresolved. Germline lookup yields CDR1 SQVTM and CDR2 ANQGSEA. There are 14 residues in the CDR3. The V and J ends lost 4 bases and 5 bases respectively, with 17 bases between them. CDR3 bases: TGCAGCGTTGTAGGTTCCGACGTTGGCGAGACCCAGTACTTC. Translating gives CSVVGSDVGETQYF. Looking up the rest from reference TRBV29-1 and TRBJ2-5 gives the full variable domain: SAVISQKPSRDICQRGTSLTIQCQVDSQVTMMFWYRQQPGQSLTLIATANQGSEATYESGFVIDKFPISRPNLTFSTLTVSNMSPEDSSIYLCSVVGSDVGETQYFGPGTRLLVL.

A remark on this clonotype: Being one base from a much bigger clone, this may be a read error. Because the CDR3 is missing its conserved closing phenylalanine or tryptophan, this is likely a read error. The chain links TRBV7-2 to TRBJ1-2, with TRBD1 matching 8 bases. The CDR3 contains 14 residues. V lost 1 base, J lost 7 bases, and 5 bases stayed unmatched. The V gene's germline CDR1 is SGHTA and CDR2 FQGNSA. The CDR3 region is CASSLDWTGFGYTL. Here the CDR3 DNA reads TGTGCCAGCAGCTTAGATTGGACAGGGTTTGGCTACACCCTC.

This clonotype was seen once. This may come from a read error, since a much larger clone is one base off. DNA for the CDR3: TGCACCAGCAGCTTGACTAGCGGGACTGCGAAAGGCGGCAATGAGCAGTTCTTC. Translating gives CTSSLTSGTAKGGNEQFF. The chain combines TRBV5-1 with TRBJ2-1; TRBD2 agrees at 11 bases. Germline CDR1 and CDR2: SGHRS and YFSETQ. This CDR3 contains 18 residues.

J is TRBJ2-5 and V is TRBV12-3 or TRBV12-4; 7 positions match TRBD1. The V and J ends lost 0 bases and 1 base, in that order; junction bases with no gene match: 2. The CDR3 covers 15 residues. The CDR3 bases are TGTGCCAGCAGTTTAGCAGGGGGCTGCCAAGAGACCCAGTACTTC. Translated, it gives CASSLAGGCQETQYF.

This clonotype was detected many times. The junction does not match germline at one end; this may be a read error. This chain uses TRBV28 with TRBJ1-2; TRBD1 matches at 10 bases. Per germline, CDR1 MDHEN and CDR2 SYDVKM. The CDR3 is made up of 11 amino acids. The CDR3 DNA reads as TGTGCCAGCAGAAACCTCGGGACAGGGGCCTTC. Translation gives CASRNLGTGAF.

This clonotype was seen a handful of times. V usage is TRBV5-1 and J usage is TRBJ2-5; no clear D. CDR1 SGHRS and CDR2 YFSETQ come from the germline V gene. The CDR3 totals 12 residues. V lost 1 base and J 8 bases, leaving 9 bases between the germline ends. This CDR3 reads CASSLMGNTQYF. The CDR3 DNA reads TGCGCCAGCAGCTTGATGGGGAATACCCAGTACTTC.

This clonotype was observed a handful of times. This chain's CDR3 is CASSQRRDPYTF. CDR3 DNA sequence: TGTGCCAGCAGCCAACGGAGGGACCCCTACACCTTC. This sequence joins TRBV14 and TRBJ1-2; weak D call: TRBD1 (5 bases). CDR1 and CDR2 (germline): SGHDN, FVKESK. Trimming left V 2 bases short and J 10 bases short, with 11 bases between. The CDR3 runs 12 residues.

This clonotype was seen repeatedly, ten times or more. The CDR3 DNA follows: TGTGCCAGCAGCCTAACCTTAGATACGCAGTATTTT. As protein: CASSLTLDTQYF. The gene calls are TRBV28 and TRBJ2-3; D not resolved. Deletions cut 6 bases from V and 5 bases from J, with 9 bases between. CDR1 is MDHEN and CDR2 is SYDVKM in the germline V gene. This CDR3 contains 12 residues.